This T cell receptor (beta chain) was identified during a study of blood T cell repertoires in COVID-19. In the study overall: In each case, the material was cDNA or gDNA derived from T cells, B-cell-depleted T cells, or PBMCs.

The authors' processing: For nucleated cells, counts were estimated from reference gene primer amplification. Sequencing used immunoSEQ multiplex PCR; TCRdb keeps in-frame clones, though not all of them. V, J and clone size derive from that table, while D and trimming were established from the DNA sequence. The data hold over 200,000 clones, with around 85% observed a single time. The germline CDR1 and CDR2 sequences are LGHDT and YNNKEL (reference sequence). V gave up 0 bases and J gave up 0 bases, with 12 bases separating them. The CDR3 covers 17 residues. What was sequenced was peripheral blood. The sequence derives from an elderly woman with acute or convalescent COVID-19. V and J are TRBV3-1 (or the pseudogene TRBV3-2) and TRBJ1-3; the D is unclear. The DNA for the CDR3 is TGTGCCAGCAGCCAAGAGCCCATTGGGAGCTCTGGAAACACCATATATTTT. Translating gives CASSQEPIGSSGNTIYF.